This note documents a single T cell receptor (beta chain) sequence. The antigen remains undetermined. The sample originates from a study of post-analysis software for immune sequencing data. Study-level points and caveats: Normalized Chao1 diversity was significantly lower in multiple sclerosis patients than in controls. About five TRBV segments were more frequent in patients than controls; TRBV5-6, TRBV5-1 and TRBV20-1 belonged to this group. F measure clustering grouped samples strongly by preparation batch.

V lost 8 bases and J lost 3, with 10 bases in between. This CDR3 comprises 12 residues. cDNA libraries for TCR beta contained unique molecular identifiers. MiXCR was run by TCRdb on the PCR reads, yielding one entry per CDR3 protein. This repertoire shows roughly 410,000 distinct CDR3 sequences, roughly 38% found once; its top ten account for around 15%. The sequenced sample was blood. The origin of this receptor is a girl aged 10-17 years with multiple sclerosis. V gene TRBV12-3 or TRBV12-4 combines with J gene TRBJ2-5; no reliable D call. The chain's CDR3 is CASGEPEETQYF. CDR3 in DNA: TGTGCCAGCGGCGAGCCGGAAGAGACCCAGTACTTC.